One sample yielded the 30 T cell receptor beta chains listed below, sequenced in a study of T cells in Graves' hyperthyroidism and ophthalmopathy. Amplified TCR beta CDR3 regions derived from RNA transcripts. Researchers ran a first-round RT-PCR on the TCR CDR3 using the HTBI primer set. TCRdb ran MiXCR on the multiplex PCR reads and lists one entry per CDR3 protein. The profile shows about 410,000 distinct CDR3 sequences, roughly 15% of them singletons. The sequencing sample was made of blood. These receptors were obtained from a woman aged 30 to 39 with Graves' ophthalmopathy.

This clonotype showed up many times. CDR3 bases: TGTGCCAGCAGGGGCGGGACACATAATCGGGAGACCCAGTACTTC. Protein product: CASRGGTHNRETQYF. The V and J genes are TRBV7-8 and TRBJ2-5; the D call may be TRBD1 or TRBD2 (6 bases each). V was clipped by 6 bases and J by 5 bases, with 19 bases between them. Per germline, CDR1 SGHVS and CDR2 FQNEAQ. The CDR3 is 15 amino acids.

This clonotype was counted many times. V gene TRBV2 combines with J gene TRBJ2-3; no definite D call. The V gene lost 5 bases and the J gene lost 2 bases, with 14 bases spanning the gap. The CDR3 spans 15 residues. The V gene's germline CDR1 is SNHLY and CDR2 FYNNEI. CDR3 nucleotides: TGTGCCAGCAGTTCCCGTAACAGTTTCACAGATACGCAGTATTTT. Encoded protein: CASSSRNSFTDTQYF.

The V and J genes are TRBV6-1 and TRBJ2-3; D is unclear. Germline-derived CDR1 and CDR2 are MNHNS and SASEGT. V lost 8 bases and J lost 0, with 12 bases in between. This CDR3 has 14 amino acids. CDR3 coding DNA: TGTGCCAGCGACGTGACGCGGAGCACAGATACGCAGTATTTT. It codes for CASDVTRSTDTQYF.

This chain joins TRBV4-1 and TRBJ1-4; D remains unclear. The CDR3 extends over 14 amino acids. Trimming left V 3 bases short and J 13 bases short, with 18 bases between. CDR1 is MGHRA, CDR2 YSYEKL, per germline. The CDR3 protein is CASSQEPFAQRLFF. The DNA for the CDR3 is TGCGCCAGCAGCCAGGAGCCTTTTGCCCAAAGACTGTTTTTT.

This clonotype has a count of ten or more. This sequence joins TRBV12-3 or TRBV12-4 and TRBJ2-7; no clear D. V lost 6 bases and J lost 4, with 13 bases in between. This CDR3 region has 13 residues. The CDR3 sequence: CASSWGDGYEQYF. As DNA, the CDR3 is TGTGCCAGCAGCTGGGGTGATGGGTACGAGCAGTACTTC.

This chain uses TRBV6-1 with TRBJ2-3; D is ambiguous. Looked up from germline, CDR1 is MNHNS and CDR2 is SASEGT. V was shortened by 6 bases and J by 7 bases, with 11 bases between the two germline ends. This CDR3 is built from 12 residues. The CDR3 loop reads CASSPRPYTQYF. CDR3 bases: TGTGCCAGCAGCCCCCGACCATATACGCAGTATTTT.

This clonotype came up many times. The chain recombines TRBV20-1 with TRBJ1-2, with 9 bases matching TRBD1. V shed 0 bases and J 7 bases; nucleotides not matched to a gene: 12. The CDR3 totals 16 residues. In germline, CDR1 is DFQATT, CDR2 SNEGSKA (reference sequence). CDR3 amino acids: CSARDRSTGTGRGYTF. In DNA form, the CDR3 reads TGCAGTGCTAGAGATAGATCAACCGGGACAGGGCGTGGCTACACCTTC.

This clonotype was seen many times. The chain uses TRBV29-1 and TRBJ1-1; no clear D. Looked up from germline, CDR1 is SQVTM and CDR2 is ANQGSEA. V was clipped by 2 bases and J by 0 bases, with 7 bases between them. CDR3 length: 13 amino acids. CDR3 sequence reads: CSVEKRMNTEAFF. In DNA, the CDR3 is TGCAGCGTTGAAAAACGGATGAACACTGAAGCTTTCTTT.

This clonotype was seen a few times. The chain couples TRBV6-1 to TRBJ1-4, with 9 nucleotides matching TRBD1. The CDR3 totals 16 residues. J was trimmed by 8 bases and V by 4 bases; bases with no gene match: 11. Germline V gene data show CDR1 as MNHNS and CDR2 as SASEGT. The CDR3 DNA sequence: TGTGCCAGCAGTGTCCCGGGACAGGGAGGGGGAGAAAAACTGTTTTTT. Translation gives CASSVPGQGGGEKLFF.

The chain carries TRBV7-2 and TRBJ2-3; 9 bases map to TRBD2. CDR1 and CDR2 (germline): SGHTA, FQGNSA. The CDR3 runs 17 residues. Trimming took 2 bases from V and 1 from J; bases not matched to a gene: 7. CDR3 loop: CASSLIAGGRGTDTQYF. The CDR3 nucleotides are TGTGCCAGCAGCTTAATTGCGGGGGGGCGGGGCACAGATACGCAGTATTTT.

Turning to this clonotype: With a much larger clone just one base away, this may be a read error. This chain links TRBV7-2 with TRBJ1-2; 11 bases line up with TRBD1. CDR3 size: 16 residues. From germline, CDR1 is SGHTA and CDR2 FQGNSA. The CDR3 reads CVSSPTRGQGAEGYTF. The CDR3 region has the DNA TGTGTCAGCAGCCCCACCCGTGGACAGGGGGCCGAGGGCTACACCTTC.

This chain connects TRBV28 to TRBJ2-5; 7 nucleotides line up with TRBD2. Germline loops: CDR1 MDHEN, CDR2 SYDVKM. CDR3 length: 14 amino acids. V lost 5 bases to trimming and J lost 7 bases; unmatched junction nucleotides: 10. CDR3 DNA: TGTGCCAGCAGTCCCCGGGGGGTGCCAGGGACCCAGTACTTC. It specifies CASSPRGVPGTQYF.

This clonotype was observed many times. This chain connects TRBV3-1 to TRBJ1-2, with 10 bases fitting TRBD1. The CDR3 is 14 residues long. The trim removed 3 bases at V and 2 bases at J, leaving 0 bases unmatched. Germline CDR1 reads LGHDT; CDR2 reads YNNKEL (reference sequence). CDR3 protein: CASSQGQGNYGYTF. The CDR3 DNA is TGTGCCAGCAGCCAGGGACAGGGGAACTATGGCTACACCTTC.

There are many counts of this clonotype. Here the CDR3 reads CSAWPGGTKRANSPLHF. The CDR3 DNA reads as TGCAGTGCTTGGCCCGGGGGAACTAAAAGGGCTAATTCACCCCTCCACTTT. The rearrangement links TRBV20-1 to TRBJ1-6, with D perhaps TRBD1 (5 bases). Germline V gives CDR1 DFQATT, CDR2 SNEGSKA (reference sequence). The CDR3 consists of 17 residues. V was cut by 5 bases and J by 6 bases, with 23 bases left in between.

This clonotype was found a few times. The J gene is TRBJ2-7, the V gene TRBV12-3 or TRBV12-4, with D possibly being TRBD1 (5 bases). This CDR3 is built from 13 residues. The V gene lost 5 bases and the J gene lost 5 bases, with 13 bases spanning the gap. CDR3 protein: CASSQGAPNEQYF. The CDR3 DNA is TGTGCCAGCAGTCAAGGGGCCCCAAACGAGCAGTACTTC.

The table lists this clonotype with many counts. V usage is TRBV28 and J usage is TRBJ2-7; the D call may be TRBD1 or TRBD2 (6 bases each). The germline gives CDR1 MDHEN, CDR2 SYDVKM. V lost 5 bases and J lost 4, with 15 bases in between. The CDR3 is made up of 14 amino acids. CDR3 residues: CASSPGGTYYEQYF. The CDR3 DNA is TGTGCCAGCAGTCCGGGCGGGACATATTACGAGCAGTACTTC. The whole variable domain, remainder taken from reference TRBV28 and TRBJ2-7, is DVKVTQSSRYLVKRTGEKVFLECVQDMDHENMFWYRQDPGLGLRLIYFSYDVKMKEKGDIPEGYSVSREKKERFSLILESASTNQTSMYLCASSPGGTYYEQYFGPGTRLTVT.

This chain uses TRBV2 with TRBJ2-1; 8 bases match TRBD2. The CDR3 is 14 residues long. The ends lost 8 bases at V and 4 bases at J; junction bases unmatched: 7. Germline V gives CDR1 SNHLY, CDR2 FYNNEI. CDR3 amino acids: CASQTSGLYNEQFF. The CDR3 DNA is TGTGCCAGCCAAACTAGCGGCTTGTACAATGAGCAGTTCTTC.

There are many counts of this clonotype. J is TRBJ1-1 and V is TRBV30, with a tentative D call TRBD1 (5 bases). The germline V gene encodes CDR1 GTSNPN and CDR2 SVGIG (reference sequence). CDR3 length: 15 residues. V lost 1 base to trimming and J lost 0 bases, with 12 bases between them. The CDR3 reads CAWSAPGLMNTEAFF. In DNA form, the CDR3 reads TGTGCCTGGAGTGCTCCGGGACTCATGAACACTGAAGCTTTCTTT.

This clonotype has at least ten counts. The V and J genes are TRBV2 and TRBJ2-7; D gene ambiguous. Germline-derived CDR1 and CDR2 are SNHLY and FYNNEI. V lost 6 bases and J lost 0, with 18 bases in between. The CDR3 consists of 16 residues. The DNA for the CDR3 is TGTGCCAGCAGCAAGGATTCCTCCTCCAGCTCCTACGAGCAGTACTTC. Translation: CASSKDSSSSSYEQYF. Full variable domain (remainder filled in from reference TRBV2 and TRBJ2-7): EPEVTQTPSHQVTQMGQEVILRCVPISNHLYFYWYRQILGQKVEFLVSFYNNEISEKSEIFDDQFSVERPDGSNFTLKIRSTKLEDSAMYFCASSKDSSSSSYEQYFGPGTRLTVT.

A few counts support this clonotype. The chain is built from TRBV30 and TRBJ2-5; D is unresolved. CDR1 is GTSNPN and CDR2 is SVGIG in the germline V gene (reference sequence). The CDR3 sequence is 11 residues long. Trimming removed 4 bases from V and 10 bases from J, with 13 bases in between. CDR3 coding DNA: TGTGCCTGGATGTTACAGTCTGACCAGTACTTC. Protein: CAWMLQSDQYF.

In regard to this clonotype: Being one base from a much bigger clone, this may be a read error. The rearrangement uses TRBV6-1 and TRBJ1-2; possible D gene TRBD1, 6 bases. V lost 10 bases, J lost 6 bases, and 18 bases lay in between. Germline loops: CDR1 MNHNS, CDR2 SASEGT. The CDR3 loop spans 13 amino acids. This CDR3 is CATRRRQGHGYTF. CDR3 in DNA: TGTGCCACCAGGCGCAGGCAGGGGCATGGCTACACCTTC.

The CDR3 DNA reads as TGTGCCAGCAGCTTAGCGGGGGGGAGCGGGGGAGATACGCAGTATTTT. It yields the protein CASSLAGGSGGDTQYF. The rearrangement uses TRBV7-2 and TRBJ2-3; 8 bases map to TRBD2. Losses at the gene ends were 0 bases for V and 5 bases for J; bases not matched to a gene: 7. Germline loops: CDR1 SGHTA, CDR2 FQGNSA. CDR3 length: 16 residues.

This clonotype has ten or more counts. The V and J genes are TRBV20-1 and TRBJ1-2, with a weak D call TRBD1 (6 bases). The CDR3 is made up of 16 amino acids. Trimming removed 0 bases from V and 2 bases from J, with 16 bases in between. From germline, CDR1 is DFQATT and CDR2 SNEGSKA (reference sequence). The chain's CDR3 is CSARERGGDSNYGYTF. The CDR3 DNA follows: TGCAGTGCTAGAGAGAGGGGGGGGGATTCCAACTATGGCTACACCTTC.

This clonotype came up many times. CDR3 coding DNA: TGTGCCAGCAGTTTATCGCAGGGAGAAAAACTGTTTTTT. It translates to CASSLSQGEKLFF. This sequence joins TRBV28 and TRBJ1-4, with D possibly being TRBD1 (5 bases). V was clipped by 1 base and J by 8 bases, with 8 bases between them. Germline V gives CDR1 MDHEN, CDR2 SYDVKM. This CDR3 contains 13 residues.

In its sample, this clonotype was seen many times. J is TRBJ1-1 and V is TRBV2; possibly TRBD1 for D (5 bases). Per the germline V gene, CDR1 is SNHLY and CDR2 is FYNNEI. V was trimmed by 6 bases and J by 1 base, leaving 12 bases between them. The CDR3 runs to 14 residues. The CDR3 sequence is CASSRDDSNTEAFF. DNA for the CDR3: TGTGCCAGCAGCCGGGACGATTCGAACACTGAAGCTTTCTTT.

This clonotype was detected many times. This sequence joins TRBV29-1 and TRBJ2-4; tentative D call: TRBD2 (6 bases). The CDR3 is made up of 15 amino acids. V was clipped by 4 bases and J by 0 bases, with 13 bases between them. Germline-derived CDR1 and CDR2 are SQVTM and ANQGSEA. The DNA of the CDR3 is TGCAGCGTTGGAGGACCGGGAGTAGCCAAAAACATTCAGTACTTC. Its translation: CSVGGPGVAKNIQYF.

This clonotype was seen a handful of times. The V gene is TRBV5-8, the J gene TRBJ1-4, with a possible D match to TRBD1 (6 bases). CDR3 length equals 16 residues. CDR1 is SGHTS and CDR2 is YDEGEE in the germline V gene. V lost 4 bases to trimming and J lost 2 bases, with 15 bases between them. For the CDR3, the DNA is TGTGCCAGCAGCATACAGGGTTGGCGGACTAATGAAAAACTGTTTTTT. This gives the protein CASSIQGWRTNEKLFF. Full variable domain (remainder filled in from reference TRBV5-8 and TRBJ1-4): EAGVTQSPTHLIKTRGQQATLRCSPISGHTSVYWYQQALGLGLQFLLWYDEGEERNRGNFPPRFSGRQFPNYSSELNVNALELEDSALYLCASSIQGWRTNEKLFFGSGTQLSVL.

This clonotype was observed a handful of times. The rearrangement uses TRBV11-3 and TRBJ2-3; 7 nucleotides agree with TRBD1. V shed 6 bases, J shed 2 bases, and the junction held 8 bases outside the gene matches. The CDR3 spans 15 residues. CDR1 SGHNT and CDR2 YENEEA come from the germline V gene. The CDR3 loop reads CASSSFGTDTDTQYF. The DNA of the CDR3 is TGTGCCAGCAGTTCCTTCGGGACAGACACAGATACGCAGTATTTT. Using reference TRBV11-3 and TRBJ2-3 for the parts outside the CDR3, the full variable domain is EAGVVQSPRYKIIEKKQPVAFWCNPISGHNTLYWYLQNLGQGPELLIRYENEEAVDDSQLPKDRFSAERLKGVDSTLKIQPAELGDSAVYLCASSSFGTDTDTQYFGPGTRLTVL.

Ten or more counts support this clonotype. V and J are TRBV3-1 and TRBJ2-5; TRBD1 might be the D (6 bases). Germline V gene sequence: CDR1 LGHDT, CDR2 YNNKEL (reference sequence). The CDR3 runs 13 residues. The V gene lost 8 bases and the J gene lost 5 bases, with 15 bases spanning the gap. The CDR3 DNA is TGTGCCAGCGGACAGAGAAAAGAGGAGACCCAGTACTTC. The encoded protein is CASGQRKEETQYF.

This clonotype was detected ten times or more. This chain links TRBV18 with TRBJ1-5; D unresolved. V was trimmed by 5 bases and J by 4 bases, leaving 12 bases between them. This CDR3 spans 14 amino acids. CDR1 and CDR2 (germline): KGHSH, LQKENI. The CDR3 nucleotides read TGTGCCAGCTCATTTCATGGAGGGAATCAGCCCCAGCATTTT. Translating it yields CASSFHGGNQPQHF. Drawing the rest from reference TRBV18 and TRBJ1-5, the complete variable domain is NAGVMQNPRHLVRRRGQEARLRCSPMKGHSHVYWYRQLPEEGLKFMVYLQKENIIDESGMPKERFSAEFPKEGPSILRIQQVVRGDSAAYFCASSFHGGNQPQHFGDGTRLSIL.